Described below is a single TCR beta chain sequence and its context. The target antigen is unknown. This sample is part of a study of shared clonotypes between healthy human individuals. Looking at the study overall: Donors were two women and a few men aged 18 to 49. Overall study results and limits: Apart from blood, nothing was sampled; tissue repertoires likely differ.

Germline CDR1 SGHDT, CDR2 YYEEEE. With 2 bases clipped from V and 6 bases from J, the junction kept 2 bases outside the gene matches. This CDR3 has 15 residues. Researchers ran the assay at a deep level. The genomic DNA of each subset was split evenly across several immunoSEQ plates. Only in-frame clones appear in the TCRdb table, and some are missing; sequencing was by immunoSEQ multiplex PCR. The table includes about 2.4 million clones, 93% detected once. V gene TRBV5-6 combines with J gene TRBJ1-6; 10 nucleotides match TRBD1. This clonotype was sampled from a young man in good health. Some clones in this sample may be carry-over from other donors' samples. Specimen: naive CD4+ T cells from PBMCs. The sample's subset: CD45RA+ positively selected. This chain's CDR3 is CASSFRTGGNSPLHF. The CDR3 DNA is TGTGCCAGCAGCTTCCGGACAGGGGGTAATTCACCCCTCCACTTT.